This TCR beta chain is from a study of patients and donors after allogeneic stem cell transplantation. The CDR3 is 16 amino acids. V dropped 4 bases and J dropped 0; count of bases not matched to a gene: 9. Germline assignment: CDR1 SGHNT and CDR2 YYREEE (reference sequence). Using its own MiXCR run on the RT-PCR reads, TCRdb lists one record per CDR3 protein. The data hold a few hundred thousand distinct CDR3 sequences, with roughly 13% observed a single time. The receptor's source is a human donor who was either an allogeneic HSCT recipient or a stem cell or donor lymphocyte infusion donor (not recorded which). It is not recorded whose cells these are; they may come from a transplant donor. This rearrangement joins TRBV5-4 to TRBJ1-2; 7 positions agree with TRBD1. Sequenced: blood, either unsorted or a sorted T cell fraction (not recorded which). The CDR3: CASSGATGNANYGYTF. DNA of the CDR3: TGTGCCAGCAGCGGGGCGACAGGGAACGCTAACTATGGCTACACCTTC.